What follows are 6 T cell receptor beta chains derived from one specimen sequenced in a study of OX40 agonist ivuxolimab in advanced cancers. TCRdb's copy holds only in-frame clones and misses some; the assay was immunoSEQ multiplex PCR. The sample consists of 35,000 to 45,000 clones, about 87% of them appearing once. The specimen was CD4+ or CD8+ T cells sorted from blood, collected in a trial of the OX40 agonist ivuxolimab. The receptors here all came from an adult with an advanced solid tumor such as melanoma, head and neck, liver or kidney cancer.

This sequence joins TRBV27 and TRBJ2-7, with TRBD1 identical over 10 bases. The CDR3 consists of 14 residues. Per the germline V gene, CDR1 is MNHEY and CDR2 is SMNVEV (reference sequence). The V gene end was trimmed by 7 bases and the J gene end by 4 bases; junction bases not matched to a gene: 7. The CDR3 region is CASKVRDRGYEQYF. CDR3 DNA: TGTGCCAGCAAAGTCCGGGACAGGGGATACGAGCAGTACTTC.

The rearrangement joins TRBV5-5 to TRBJ2-3; 9 positions match TRBD2. There are 16 residues in the CDR3. V shed 2 bases, J shed 0 bases, and the junction held 4 bases outside the gene matches. CDR1 is SGHKS, CDR2 YYEKEE, per germline (reference sequence). CDR3 sequence reads: CASSLGLAPSTDTQYF. The CDR3 DNA follows: TGTGCCAGCAGCTTAGGACTAGCGCCTAGCACAGATACGCAGTATTTT.

The chain combines TRBV21-1 with TRBJ2-1; the D call TRBD2 from the table was never checked on the DNA. TRBV21-1 is a listed pseudogene. There are 15 residues in the CDR3. In nucleotides, the CDR3 is TGTGCCAGCAGAACGGGACTAGCGGGGACCAATGAGCAGTTCTTC. It yields the protein CASRTGLAGTNEQFF.

V gene TRBV5-4 combines with J gene TRBJ2-7; a weak D match, TRBD2 (5 bases). The V gene's germline CDR1 is SGHNT and CDR2 YYREEE (reference sequence). CDR3 length: 13 amino acids. Trimming took 4 bases from V and 7 from J, leaving 15 bases between them. The CDR3 DNA sequence: TGTGCCAGCAGCGCAGCAACTAGTGGGGAGCAGTACTTC. Its protein is CASSAATSGEQYF. Variable domain in full (rest from reference TRBV5-4 and TRBJ2-7): ETGVTQSPTHLIKTRGQQVTLRCSSQSGHNTVSWYQQALGQGPQFIFQYYREEENGRGNFPPRFSGLQFPNYSSELNVNALELDDSALYLCASSAATSGEQYFGPGTRLTVT.

This chain uses TRBV13 with TRBJ2-7; TRBD2 matches at 11 bases. The ends lost 2 bases at V and 2 bases at J; junction bases unmatched: 2. Germline-derived CDR1 and CDR2 are PRHDT and FYEKMQ (reference sequence). The CDR3 totals 15 residues. Here the CDR3 DNA reads TGTGCCAGCAGCTTAAGTAGCGGGAGGGCCTACGAGCAGTACTTC. Translation: CASSLSSGRAYEQYF.

The chain couples TRBV28 to TRBJ1-2; a possible D gene is TRBD1 (6 bases). Trimming left V 6 bases short and J 1 base short, with 21 bases between. CDR1 and CDR2 (germline): MDHEN, SYDVKM. The CDR3 loop spans 17 amino acids. The CDR3 bases are TGTGCCAGCAGCCTAAGCCCCACAGGGACCTATAACTATGGCTACACCTTC. Protein: CASSLSPTGTYNYGYTF.